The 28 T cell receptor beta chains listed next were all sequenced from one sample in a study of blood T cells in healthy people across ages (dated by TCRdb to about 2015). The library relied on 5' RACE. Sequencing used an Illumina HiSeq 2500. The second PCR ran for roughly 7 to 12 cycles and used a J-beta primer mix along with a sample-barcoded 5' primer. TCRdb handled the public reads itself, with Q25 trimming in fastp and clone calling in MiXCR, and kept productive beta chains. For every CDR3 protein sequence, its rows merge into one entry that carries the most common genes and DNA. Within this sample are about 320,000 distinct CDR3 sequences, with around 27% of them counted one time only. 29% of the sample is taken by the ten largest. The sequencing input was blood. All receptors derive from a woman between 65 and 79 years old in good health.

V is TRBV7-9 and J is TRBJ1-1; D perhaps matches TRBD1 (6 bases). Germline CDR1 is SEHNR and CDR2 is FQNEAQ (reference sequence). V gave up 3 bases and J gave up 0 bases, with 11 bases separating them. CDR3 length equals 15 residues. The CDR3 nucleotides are TGTGCCAGCAGCTTCAGGGGTAGGATGAACACTGAAGCTTTCTTT. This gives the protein CASSFRGRMNTEAFF.

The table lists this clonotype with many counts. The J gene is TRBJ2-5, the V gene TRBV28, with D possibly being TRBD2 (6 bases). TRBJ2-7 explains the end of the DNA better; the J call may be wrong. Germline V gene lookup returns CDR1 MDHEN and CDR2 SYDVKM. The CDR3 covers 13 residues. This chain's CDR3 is CASTGTFSYEQYF. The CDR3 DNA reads TGTGCCAGTACCGGGACTTTCTCCTACGAGCAGTACTTC.

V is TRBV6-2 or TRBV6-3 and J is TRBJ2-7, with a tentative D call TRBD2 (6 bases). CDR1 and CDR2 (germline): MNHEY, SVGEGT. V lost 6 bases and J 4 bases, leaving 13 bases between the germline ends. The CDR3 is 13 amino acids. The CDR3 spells CASSRTTPYEQYF. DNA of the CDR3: TGTGCCAGCAGCCGGACTACACCATACGAGCAGTACTTC.

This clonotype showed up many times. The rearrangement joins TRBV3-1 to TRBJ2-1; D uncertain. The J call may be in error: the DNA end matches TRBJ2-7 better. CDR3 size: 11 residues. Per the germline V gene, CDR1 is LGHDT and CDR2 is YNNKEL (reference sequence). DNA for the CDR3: TGTGCCAGCTCCCAAATCTACGAGCAGTACTTC. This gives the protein CASSQIYEQYF.

CDR3 amino acids: CASSSGSGSGNTIYF. The DNA of the CDR3 is TGTGCCAGCAGCTCGGGATCTGGCTCTGGAAACACCATATATTTT. The chain couples TRBV7-2 to TRBJ1-3; D call uncertain. The germline V gene has CDR1 SGHTA and CDR2 FQGNSA. Trimming pared 4 bases from V and 0 bases from J, leaving 10 bases between. This CDR3 has 15 amino acids.

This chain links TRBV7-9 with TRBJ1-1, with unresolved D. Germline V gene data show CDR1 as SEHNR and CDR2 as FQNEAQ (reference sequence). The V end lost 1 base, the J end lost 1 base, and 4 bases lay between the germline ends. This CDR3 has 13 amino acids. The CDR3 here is CASSLVANTEAFF. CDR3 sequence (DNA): TGTGCCAGCAGCTTAGTAGCGAACACTGAAGCTTTCTTT.

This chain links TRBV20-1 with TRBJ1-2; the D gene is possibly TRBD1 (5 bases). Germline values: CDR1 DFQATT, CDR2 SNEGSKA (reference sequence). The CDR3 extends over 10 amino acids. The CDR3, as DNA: TGCAGGGGCCAGGGCTATGGCTACACCTTC. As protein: CRGQGYGYTF.

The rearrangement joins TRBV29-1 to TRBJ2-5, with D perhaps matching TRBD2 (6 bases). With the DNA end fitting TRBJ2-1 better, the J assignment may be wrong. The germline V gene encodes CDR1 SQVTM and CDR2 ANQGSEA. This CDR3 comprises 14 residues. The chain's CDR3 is CSVPGVSGYNEQFF. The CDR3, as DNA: TGCAGCGTCCCAGGAGTTAGCGGATACAATGAGCAGTTCTTC.

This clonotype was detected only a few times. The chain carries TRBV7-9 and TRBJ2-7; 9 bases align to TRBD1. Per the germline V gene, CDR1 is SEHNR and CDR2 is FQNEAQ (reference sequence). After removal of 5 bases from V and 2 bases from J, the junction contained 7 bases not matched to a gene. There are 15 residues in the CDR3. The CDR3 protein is CASSNTGGMTYEQYF. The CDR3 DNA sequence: TGTGCCAGCAGCAATACAGGGGGCATGACCTACGAGCAGTACTTC.

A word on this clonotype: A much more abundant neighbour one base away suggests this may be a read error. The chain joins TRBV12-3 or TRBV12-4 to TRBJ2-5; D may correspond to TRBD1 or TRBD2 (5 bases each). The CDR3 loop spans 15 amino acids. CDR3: CASSSLAGTQGTQYF. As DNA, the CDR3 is TGTGCCAGCAGTTCCCTGGCAGGGACCCAAGGGACCCAGTACTTC.

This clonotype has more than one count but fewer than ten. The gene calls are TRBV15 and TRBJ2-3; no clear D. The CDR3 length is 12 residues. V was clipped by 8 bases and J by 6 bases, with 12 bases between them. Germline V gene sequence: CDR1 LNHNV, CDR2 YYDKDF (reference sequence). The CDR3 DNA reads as TGTGCCACCGCTTATTCCAGGGATACGCAGTATTTT. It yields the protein CATAYSRDTQYF.

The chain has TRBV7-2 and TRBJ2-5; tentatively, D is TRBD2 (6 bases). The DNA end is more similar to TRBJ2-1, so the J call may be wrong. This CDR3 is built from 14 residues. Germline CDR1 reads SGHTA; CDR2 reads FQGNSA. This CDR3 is CASSSNAGTPIQFF. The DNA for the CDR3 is TGTGCCAGCAGCTCAAATGCCGGGACTCCCATCCAGTTCTTC.

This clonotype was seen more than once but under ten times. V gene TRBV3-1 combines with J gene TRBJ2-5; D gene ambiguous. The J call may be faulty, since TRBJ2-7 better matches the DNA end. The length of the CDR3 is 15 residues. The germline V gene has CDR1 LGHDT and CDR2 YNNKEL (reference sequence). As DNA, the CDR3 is TGTGCCAGCAGCCAAGAAGGGTCTCCTATGAACGAGCAGTACTTC. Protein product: CASSQEGSPMNEQYF.

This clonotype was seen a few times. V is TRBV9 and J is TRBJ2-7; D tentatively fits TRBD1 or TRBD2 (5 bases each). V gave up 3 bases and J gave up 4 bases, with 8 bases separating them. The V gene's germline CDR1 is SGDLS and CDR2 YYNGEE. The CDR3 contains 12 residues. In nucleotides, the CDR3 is TGTGCCAGCAGCGGGGACGGATACGAGCAGTACTTC. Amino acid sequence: CASSGDGYEQYF.

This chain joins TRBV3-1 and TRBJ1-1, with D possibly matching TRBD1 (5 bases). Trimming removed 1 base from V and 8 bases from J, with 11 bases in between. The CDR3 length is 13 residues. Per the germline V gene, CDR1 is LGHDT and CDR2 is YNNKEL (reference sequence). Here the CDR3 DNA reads TGTGCCAGCAGCCAAGGGGGCAGGGTAGAAGCTTTCTTT. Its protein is CASSQGGRVEAFF.

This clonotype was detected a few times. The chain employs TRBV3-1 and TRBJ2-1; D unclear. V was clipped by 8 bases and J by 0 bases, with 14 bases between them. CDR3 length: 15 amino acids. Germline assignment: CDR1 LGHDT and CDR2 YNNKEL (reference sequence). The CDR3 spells CASQDGPSSYNEQFF. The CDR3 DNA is TGTGCCAGCCAGGACGGCCCCTCCTCCTACAATGAGCAGTTCTTC.

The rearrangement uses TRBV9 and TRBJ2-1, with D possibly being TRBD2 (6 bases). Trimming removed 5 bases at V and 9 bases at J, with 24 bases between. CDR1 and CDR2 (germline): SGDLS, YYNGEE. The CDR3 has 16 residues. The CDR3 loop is CASRAPGDREFGEQFF. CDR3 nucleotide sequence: TGTGCCAGCAGAGCCCCGGGGGACCGGGAGTTTGGTGAGCAGTTCTTC.

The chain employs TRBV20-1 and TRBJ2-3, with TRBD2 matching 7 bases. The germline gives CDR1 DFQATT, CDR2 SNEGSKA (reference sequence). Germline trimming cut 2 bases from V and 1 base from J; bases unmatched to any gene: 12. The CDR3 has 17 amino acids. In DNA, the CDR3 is TGCAGTGCTAGAAATAATAGGCGGGAGCTGCGCACAGATACGCAGTATTTT. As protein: CSARNNRRELRTDTQYF.

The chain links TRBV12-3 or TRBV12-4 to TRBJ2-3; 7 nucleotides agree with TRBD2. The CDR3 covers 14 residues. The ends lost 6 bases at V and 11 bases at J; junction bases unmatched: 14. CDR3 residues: CASSPPLARGMQYF. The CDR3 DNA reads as TGTGCCAGCAGCCCCCCGTTAGCGCGGGGGATGCAGTATTTT.

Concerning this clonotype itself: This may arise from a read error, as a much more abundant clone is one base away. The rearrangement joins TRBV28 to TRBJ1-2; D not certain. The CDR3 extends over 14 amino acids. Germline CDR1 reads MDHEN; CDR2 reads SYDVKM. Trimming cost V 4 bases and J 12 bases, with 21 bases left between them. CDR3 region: CASSSSPIARGHTF. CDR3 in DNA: TGTGCCAGCAGTTCCTCACCAATAGCCCGCGGCCACACCTTC.

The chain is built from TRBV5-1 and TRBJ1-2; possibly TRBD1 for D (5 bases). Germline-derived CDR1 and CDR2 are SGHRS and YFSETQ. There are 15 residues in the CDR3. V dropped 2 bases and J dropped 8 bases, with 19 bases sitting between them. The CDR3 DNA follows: TGCGCCAGCAGCTTCACCGGGCAGGGAGTCGACGGCTACACCTTC. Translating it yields CASSFTGQGVDGYTF.

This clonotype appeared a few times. The CDR3 nucleotides are TGTGCCAGCAGCCCCCAGGGCGAGCAGTACTTC. Translated: CASSPQGEQYF. This chain uses TRBV16 with TRBJ2-5; possible D gene TRBD1, 5 bases. TRBJ2-7 explains the end of the DNA better; the J call may be wrong. This CDR3 region has 11 residues. Germline loops: CDR1 KGHSY, CDR2 FQNENV.

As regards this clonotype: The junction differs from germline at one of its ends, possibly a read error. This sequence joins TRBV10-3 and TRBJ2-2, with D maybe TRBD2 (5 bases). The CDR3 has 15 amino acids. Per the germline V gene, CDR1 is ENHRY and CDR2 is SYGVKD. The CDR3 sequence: CAISEGIGYTGEPFF. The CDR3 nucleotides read TGTGCCATCAGTGAGGGGATTGGATACACCGGGGAGCCGTTTTTT.

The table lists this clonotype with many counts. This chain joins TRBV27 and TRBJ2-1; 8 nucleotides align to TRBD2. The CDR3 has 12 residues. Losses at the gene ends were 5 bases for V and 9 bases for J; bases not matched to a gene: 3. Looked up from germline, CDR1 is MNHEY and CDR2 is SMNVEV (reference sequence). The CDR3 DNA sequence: TGTGCCAGCAGTCGGGGGGGGCTTGAGCAGTTCTTC. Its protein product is CASSRGGLEQFF.

For the CDR3, the DNA is TGCGCCAGCAGCCCCCTGGGGGGACAGGGGGCGCGCGGCTACACCTTC. It specifies CASSPLGGQGARGYTF. The chain recombines TRBV5-1 with TRBJ1-2; TRBD1 matches 12 bases. Germline V gene data show CDR1 as SGHRS and CDR2 as YFSETQ. With V trimmed by 4 bases and J by 8 bases, 12 bases remained unmatched. The CDR3 extends over 16 amino acids.

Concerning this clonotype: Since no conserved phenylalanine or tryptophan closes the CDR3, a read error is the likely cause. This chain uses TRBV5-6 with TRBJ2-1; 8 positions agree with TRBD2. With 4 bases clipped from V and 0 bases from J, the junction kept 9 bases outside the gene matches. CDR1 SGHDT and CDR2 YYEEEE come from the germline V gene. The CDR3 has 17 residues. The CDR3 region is CASSPGLTSGSYNEQFS. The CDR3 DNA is TGTGCCAGCAGCCCTGGTCTCACTAGCGGCTCCTACAATGAGCAGTTCTCC.

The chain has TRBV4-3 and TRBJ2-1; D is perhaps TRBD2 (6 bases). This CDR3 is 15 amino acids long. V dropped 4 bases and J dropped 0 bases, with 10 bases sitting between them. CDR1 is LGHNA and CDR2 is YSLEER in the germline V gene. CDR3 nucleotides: TGCGCCAGCAGCCGCGGCGGGGTCTCCTACAATGAGCAGTTCTTC. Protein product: CASSRGGVSYNEQFF.

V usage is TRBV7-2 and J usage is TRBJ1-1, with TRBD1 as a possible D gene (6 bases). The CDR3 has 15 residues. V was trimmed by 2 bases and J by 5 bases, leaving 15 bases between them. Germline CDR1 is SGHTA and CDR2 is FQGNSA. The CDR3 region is CASSLTDGGYTEAFF. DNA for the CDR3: TGTGCCAGCAGCTTAACAGACGGGGGCTATACTGAAGCTTTCTTT.